Ten or more counts support the clone carrying this T cell receptor (beta chain). CDR3 length: 15 amino acids. Germline loops: CDR1 SGHRS, CDR2 YFSETQ. Deletions cut 0 bases from V and 4 bases from J, with 11 bases between. This record comes from a study of metastatic and nonmetastatic thyroid tumors. MiXCR was used by TCRdb to re-call the PCR reads. The sample lists roughly 83,000 clones; just under 15% were seen once. Treatment of any kind had been given to no patient before thyroid surgery. The sample was blood. The sequence was collected from a female donor with papillary thyroid cancer or a benign thyroid nodule (not recorded which). Some clones in this sample may be carry-over from other donors' samples. The rearrangement uses TRBV5-1 and TRBJ2-1; D possibly corresponds to TRBD1 (6 bases). CDR3 sequence reads: CASSLGTDTYNEQFF. The CDR3 DNA is TGCGCCAGCAGCTTGGGGACAGATACTTACAATGAGCAGTTCTTC.